This T cell receptor beta chain was sequenced in a study of T cell responses to AZD1222 COVID-19 vaccine. Study details: Pooled samples include second doses given at about 4 or 12 weeks.

Findings of the study overall: White British people made up most donors, females outnumbered males, and clonal diversity was possibly underestimated.

A word on this clone: Its specificity is unknown.

V lost 2 bases and J 5 bases, leaving 12 bases between the germline ends. CDR1 and CDR2 from the germline V gene are KGHSH and LQKENI. The CDR3 is 15 amino acids. Sequencing used immunoSEQ multiplex PCR; TCRdb keeps in-frame clones, though not all of them. The data show roughly 67,000 clones, roughly 90% seen once. V and J are TRBV18 and TRBJ2-2, with D perhaps given as TRBD1 or TRBD2 (5 bases each). The specimen was peripheral blood, collected on day 0 of AZD1222 vaccination. The clonotype originates from an adult in good health. CDR3 coding DNA: TGTGCCAGCTCACCAGGGGGAGCGCGGACCGGGGAGCTGTTTTTT. Translating it yields CASSPGGARTGELFF.